This T cell receptor beta chain was retrieved from a study of cytomegalovirus exposure and HLA in healthy donors. Notes on the study in general: Later on, an analysis showed TCR association rates differing by HLA locus, with DRB1 the most and HLA-C the fewest. Researchers reported in a later analysis that common viral pathogens appeared linked to several top clusters. Later genetic work tied a missense DCLRE1C variant to beta-chain V and J trimming. At a 0.05 false discovery rate, a later analysis found around 17,000 TCR beta sequences to be associated with HLA alleles.

It was with 60 Vbeta and 13 Jbeta primers that the PCR ran. Clones were read by immunoSEQ multiplex PCR, and TCRdb kept only the in-frame ones, dropping some. This sample has more than 80,000 clones, with roughly 80% found just once. In the case of this clone: Its matching antigen is unknown.

Germline CDR1 LNHNV, CDR2 YYDKDF (reference sequence). This CDR3 is built from 13 residues. V dropped 5 bases and J dropped 3; count of bases not matched to a gene: 1. The sequence was obtained from a girl aged 2 to 10 in good health and CMV-seropositive. V and J are TRBV15 and TRBJ1-2; TRBD1 matches 9 bases. The sample was PBMCs. CDR3 loop: CATSRTGDYGYTF. Written as DNA, the CDR3 is TGTGCCACCAGCCGGACAGGGGACTATGGCTACACCTTC.